Listed here are 29 T cell receptor beta chains from one sample, sequenced in a study of T-cell memory formation after mild COVID-19. TCRdb reanalysed the 5' RACE reads using MiXCR and keeps one entry per CDR3 protein. The sample has a few hundred thousand distinct CDR3 sequences, around 30% seen once. Sequenced input: PBMCs or a T cell subset sorted from them (not recorded which). Receptors were obtained from an adult woman who had mild COVID-19 (a few samples of this study predate the infection). Cell type and time point are not known.

V gene TRBV12-3 or TRBV12-4 combines with J gene TRBJ2-7; D possibly matches TRBD1 or TRBD2 (5 bases each). V was clipped by 6 bases and J by 1 base, with 10 bases between them. This CDR3 is built from 13 residues. The chain's CDR3 is CASRGTESYEQYF. The CDR3 nucleotides are TGTGCCAGCAGGGGGACGGAGTCCTACGAGCAGTACTTC.

The chain employs TRBV20-1 and TRBJ1-2, with 7 bases matching TRBD1. CDR1 and CDR2 from the germline V gene are DFQATT and SNEGSKA (reference sequence). The CDR3 length is 14 residues. Trimming cost V 0 bases and J 4 bases; bases outside gene matches: 5. CDR3 in DNA: TGCAGTGCTAGAGATCCCAGACAGGGCTATGGCTACACCTTC. Amino acids: CSARDPRQGYGYTF.

The chain is built from TRBV29-1 and TRBJ1-1; 7 nucleotides match TRBD1. V was pared by 4 bases and J by 5 bases, with 7 bases of the junction left unmatched. There are 13 residues in the CDR3. CDR1 and CDR2 (germline): SQVTM, ANQGSEA. The CDR3 loop is CSVAGQLGTEAFF. The CDR3 nucleotides read TGCAGCGTTGCGGGACAGCTCGGTACTGAAGCTTTCTTT.

This sequence joins TRBV11-2 and TRBJ1-2; 7 bases line up with TRBD1. The germline gives CDR1 SGHAT, CDR2 FQNNGV. The CDR3 has 14 residues. Unmatched junction bases numbered 9, after V lost 7 bases and J lost 4 bases. The CDR3: CASTIAGGSYGYTF. Written as DNA, the CDR3 is TGTGCCAGCACCATTGCAGGGGGGAGCTATGGCTACACCTTC. Using reference TRBV11-2 and TRBJ1-2 for the parts outside the CDR3, the full variable domain is EAGVAQSPRYKIIEKRQSVAFWCNPISGHATLYWYQQILGQGPKLLIQFQNNGVVDDSQLPKDRFSAERLKGVDSTLKIQPAKLEDSAVYLCASTIAGGSYGYTFGSGTRLTVV.

This clonotype came up a few times. The chain joins TRBV5-4 to TRBJ2-2; TRBD1 aligns across 8 bases. V lost 2 bases, J lost 6 bases, and 6 bases stayed unmatched. CDR3 length: 15 amino acids. Germline V gene sequence: CDR1 SGHNT, CDR2 YYREEE (reference sequence). CDR3 in amino acids: CASSFPRGPAGELFF. The CDR3 DNA is TGTGCCAGCAGCTTTCCCAGGGGGCCGGCCGGGGAGCTGTTTTTT.

This clonotype came up a few times. One end of the junction is discordant with germline, which a read error may explain. The chain has TRBV6-1 and TRBJ2-3; TRBD2 matches at 12 bases. The CDR3 runs 15 residues. Germline values: CDR1 MNHNS, CDR2 SASEGT. The CDR3 sequence is CAGRTSGTSTDTQYF. The CDR3 coding sequence is TGTGCCGGCAGGACTAGCGGGACTAGCACAGATACGCAGTATTTT.

The chain has TRBV29-1 and TRBJ2-7; D not resolved. V was trimmed by 4 bases and J by 0 bases, leaving 10 bases between them. CDR3 length: 13 amino acids. CDR1 SQVTM and CDR2 ANQGSEA come from the germline V gene. This chain's CDR3 is CSVGLTSSYEQYF. In DNA form, the CDR3 reads TGCAGCGTTGGACTGACGAGCTCCTACGAGCAGTACTTC.

This chain joins TRBV20-1 and TRBJ1-1; D ambiguous. The germline V gene has CDR1 DFQATT and CDR2 SNEGSKA (reference sequence). Between the trimmed V and J ends, which lost 7 bases and 7 bases, there was a span of 16 bases. This CDR3 comprises 12 residues. The CDR3 coding sequence is TGCAGTGGGACCCGGAACCGAGATGAAGCTTTCTTT. The encoded protein is CSGTRNRDEAFF.

In its sample, this clonotype was seen many times. The chain carries TRBV5-4 and TRBJ2-5; D is perhaps TRBD1 (8 bases). The CDR3 contains 14 residues. The V end lost 5 bases, the J end lost 5 bases, and 16 bases lay between the germline ends. Germline lookup yields CDR1 SGHNT and CDR2 YYREEE (reference sequence). CDR3 in DNA: TGTGCCAGCAGTCGCGGACAGGGAGGGGAGACCCAGTACTTC. It encodes CASSRGQGGETQYF.

This chain links TRBV3-1 with TRBJ1-1; D is ambiguous. This CDR3 has 14 residues. V was clipped by 4 bases and J by 4 bases, with 13 bases between them. Germline V gives CDR1 LGHDT, CDR2 YNNKEL (reference sequence). This CDR3 is CASSRLLGGTEAFF. The CDR3 DNA is TGTGCCAGCAGCCGCCTATTGGGCGGCACTGAAGCTTTCTTT.

This clonotype showed up just a few times. The gene calls are TRBV5-5 and TRBJ1-4; 9 bases agree with TRBD1. This CDR3 region has 17 residues. Losses at the gene ends were 0 bases for V and 4 bases for J; bases not matched to a gene: 7. CDR1 and CDR2 (germline): SGHKS, YYEKEE (reference sequence). The CDR3 loop is CASSLGAATGGNEKLFF. The CDR3 nucleotides read TGTGCCAGCAGCTTGGGGGCAGCGACAGGGGGTAATGAAAAACTGTTTTTT.

This clonotype was seen once. The rearrangement links TRBV7-2 to TRBJ2-2; TRBD2 aligns across 7 bases. V trimming: 3 bases; J trimming: 0 bases; junction bases outside the gene matches: 7. Germline V lookup: CDR1 SGHTA, CDR2 FQGNSA. The CDR3 covers 17 residues. The DNA of the CDR3 is TGTGCCAGCAGCTTTTTAAGAGCGGGGACGAACACCGGGGAGCTGTTTTTT. Residues: CASSFLRAGTNTGELFF.

The V and J genes are TRBV9 and TRBJ2-5; D is unclear. Germline V gives CDR1 SGDLS, CDR2 YYNGEE. V was trimmed by 0 bases and J by 2 bases, leaving 8 bases between them. The CDR3 extends over 14 amino acids. The CDR3 sequence is CASSVELGQETQYF. The CDR3 coding sequence is TGTGCCAGCAGCGTAGAGCTGGGACAAGAGACCCAGTACTTC.

This chain links TRBV24-1 with TRBJ2-1, with 8 bases fitting TRBD2. V lost 2 bases and J lost 7; bases outside the gene matches: 9. The CDR3 consists of 16 residues. CDR1 is KGHDR and CDR2 is SFDVKD in the germline V gene. CDR3 sequence: CATSDSRRGAGNEQFF. CDR3 in DNA: TGTGCCACCAGTGATTCGAGGCGGGGGGCCGGGAATGAGCAGTTCTTC.

The chain is built from TRBV12-3 or TRBV12-4 and TRBJ1-2; maybe TRBD1 (5 bases). The V gene lost 4 bases and the J gene lost 0 bases, with 21 bases spanning the gap. CDR3 size: 18 residues. Written as DNA, the CDR3 is TGTGCCAGCAGTTCTTACCCTTCCGGGGGGAGGGCTAACTATGGCTACACCTTC. It is translated as CASSSYPSGGRANYGYTF.

V and J are TRBV4-3 and TRBJ2-7; TRBD2 matches 8 bases. The CDR3 extends over 15 amino acids. Trimming at V came to 1 base and at J to 2 bases, leaving 4 bases not matched to a gene. Germline V gives CDR1 LGHNA, CDR2 YSLEER. CDR3 loop: CASSQGLANAYEQYF. For the CDR3, the DNA is TGCGCCAGCAGCCAAGGACTAGCGAATGCCTACGAGCAGTACTTC.

This clonotype was seen only a few times. The rearrangement joins TRBV5-1 to TRBJ2-1; D is perhaps TRBD1 (6 bases). The CDR3 runs to 15 residues. V was clipped by 1 base and J by 4 bases, with 12 bases between them. The germline V gene encodes CDR1 SGHRS and CDR2 YFSETQ. In nucleotides, the CDR3 is TGCGCCAGCAGCTTGTCCCCTGGACAGTACAATGAGCAGTTCTTC. Protein: CASSLSPGQYNEQFF. Drawing the rest from reference TRBV5-1 and TRBJ2-1, the complete variable domain is KAGVTQTPRYLIKTRGQQVTLSCSPISGHRSVSWYQQTPGQGLQFLFEYFSETQRNKGNFPGRFSGRQFSNSRSEMNVSTLELGDSALYLCASSLSPGQYNEQFFGPGTRLTVL.

The rearrangement uses TRBV6-5 and TRBJ1-2; no clear D. The germline V gene encodes CDR1 MNHEY and CDR2 SVGAGI. This CDR3 contains 13 residues. V lost 0 bases, J lost 14 bases, and 16 bases lay in between. Here the CDR3 DNA reads TGTGCCAGCAGTTACTCGGCTTTAATCGAATTAACCTTC. This gives the protein CASSYSALIELTF.

This clonotype came up a few times. The gene calls are TRBV7-9 and TRBJ2-7, with D possibly matching TRBD1 (6 bases). The V gene's germline CDR1 is SEHNR and CDR2 FQNEAQ (reference sequence). The CDR3 consists of 15 residues. Trimming cost V 5 bases and J 0 bases, with 14 bases left between them. CDR3 nucleotides: TGTGCCAGCAGCCCCGAGGGGGTAATCTCCTACGAGCAGTACTTC. This gives the protein CASSPEGVISYEQYF.

This clonotype came up a few times. V usage is TRBV6-5 and J usage is TRBJ2-7; 10 bases are a match to TRBD1. Germline V gives CDR1 MNHEY, CDR2 SVGAGI. This CDR3 has 17 residues. V dropped 4 bases and J dropped 1; count of bases not matched to a gene: 10. The CDR3 DNA follows: TGTGCCAGCAGTTCGGAGGCCAGGACAGGGGGTTCCTACGAGCAGTACTTC. This translates into CASSSEARTGGSYEQYF.

The chain has TRBV29-1 and TRBJ2-5, with D maybe TRBD2 (5 bases). The CDR3 consists of 14 residues. Germline values: CDR1 SQVTM, CDR2 ANQGSEA. V was clipped by 7 bases and J by 3 bases, with 18 bases between them. The CDR3 sequence is CSASPGSSKETQYF. CDR3 bases: TGCAGCGCCTCCCCGGGGAGTTCCAAAGAGACCCAGTACTTC.

This clonotype appeared a few times. CDR3 protein: CASTILQGATEAFF. The CDR3 DNA reads TGTGCCAGTACCATATTACAGGGGGCCACTGAAGCTTTCTTT. J is TRBJ1-1 and V is TRBV19; 9 bases map to TRBD1. From germline, CDR1 is LNHDA and CDR2 SQIVND (reference sequence). This CDR3 contains 14 residues. The trim removed 7 bases at V and 4 bases at J, leaving 7 bases unmatched.

This clonotype has just a few counts. DNA for the CDR3: TGTGCCAGCAGCTCCGGGACAGAATATCAGCCCCAGCATTTT. It codes for CASSSGTEYQPQHF. This sequence joins TRBV12-3 or TRBV12-4 and TRBJ1-5; 7 bases agree with TRBD1. The CDR3 has 14 residues. Trimming took 6 bases from V and 5 from J; bases not matched to a gene: 7.

This clonotype has more than one count but fewer than ten. A junction end diverges from the germline sequence, so it may reflect a read error. The chain links TRBV7-7 to TRBJ2-2; 7 bases align to TRBD2. Germline V CDR1 and CDR2: SSHAT, FNYEAQ (reference sequence). CDR3 length: 15 residues. The CDR3: CASSLAGLGPGELFF. The CDR3 DNA reads TGTGCTAGCAGCTTAGCGGGCCTGGGGCCCGGGGAGCTGTTTTTT.

The DNA of the CDR3 is TGTGCCAGCAGTTACTCGAGTGAATTGGGACCTGAGGATTTTAGCACAGATACGCAGTATTTT. This gives the protein CASSYSSELGPEDFSTDTQYF. The rearrangement uses TRBV6-6 and TRBJ2-3; D is perhaps TRBD1 or TRBD2 (5 bases each). The V and J ends lost 0 bases and 0 bases respectively, with 25 bases between them. This CDR3 is built from 21 residues. CDR1 MNHNY and CDR2 SVGAGI come from the germline V gene (reference sequence).

The V and J genes are TRBV7-3 and TRBJ2-1; D possibly corresponds to TRBD2 (6 bases). Germline lookup yields CDR1 SGHTA and CDR2 FQGTGA. V was pared by 4 bases and J by 0 bases, with 16 bases between. The CDR3 is 17 residues long. In nucleotides, the CDR3 is TGTGCCAGCAGCTCCTTGGGAGGCTCGAGCTCCTACAATGAGCAGTTCTTC. This codes for CASSSLGGSSSYNEQFF.

This sequence joins TRBV12-3 or TRBV12-4 and TRBJ2-2; tentatively, D is TRBD1 (6 bases). Trimming shortened V by 4 bases and J by 4 bases, and 7 bases separated the two germline ends. The length of the CDR3 is 13 residues. Here the CDR3 reads CASSSGVTGELFF. The CDR3 nucleotides read TGTGCCAGCAGTTCAGGGGTCACCGGGGAGCTGTTTTTT.

A few counts support this clonotype. The chain has TRBV24-1 and TRBJ2-3, with D hard to call. Looked up from germline, CDR1 is KGHDR and CDR2 is SFDVKD. This CDR3 has 11 amino acids. The V end lost 3 bases, the J end lost 8 bases, and 5 bases lay between the germline ends. CDR3 loop: CATSDRGTQYF. For the CDR3, the DNA is TGTGCCACCAGTGATCGAGGTACGCAGTATTTT.

This chain uses TRBV29-1 with TRBJ2-5, with TRBD1 identical over 8 bases. Germline V gene sequence: CDR1 SQVTM, CDR2 ANQGSEA. After removal of 2 bases from V and 6 bases from J, the junction contained 11 bases not matched to a gene. CDR3 size: 15 residues. The CDR3 sequence: CSVESPDRGEQTQYF. The CDR3 bases are TGCAGCGTTGAATCACCCGACAGGGGTGAGCAGACCCAGTACTTC.